A single sample is the source of the 9 T cell receptor beta chains below, sequenced in a study of identical twins. Via MiXCR, TCRdb re-called the 5' RACE reads, giving one row per CDR3 protein. The table includes around 100,000 distinct CDR3 sequences, 5.9% detected once. Sequencing used memory T cells sorted from blood. These receptors were collected from a woman between 45 and 65 years old in good health.

This clonotype occurred many times. J is TRBJ2-7 and V is TRBV28; possibly TRBD1 or TRBD2 for D (6 bases each). Germline V lookup: CDR1 MDHEN, CDR2 SYDVKM. V was cut by 6 bases and J by 0 bases, with 15 bases left in between. The CDR3 loop spans 15 amino acids. As DNA, the CDR3 is TGTGCCAGCAGAGAACAGGGAGGCAGCTCCTACGAGCAGTACTTC. It is translated as CASREQGGSSYEQYF.

There are many counts of this clonotype. The chain recombines TRBV20-1 with TRBJ2-7, with D possibly TRBD1 on 6 matching bases. The CDR3 has 14 amino acids. V lost 1 base to trimming and J lost 6 bases, with 16 bases between them. Per germline, CDR1 DFQATT and CDR2 SNEGSKA (reference sequence). In DNA, the CDR3 is TGCAGTGCTAGAGTGTCAGGGGCCGTCTCCGAGCAGTACTTC. This sequence encodes CSARVSGAVSEQYF.

Ten or more counts support this clonotype. J is TRBJ1-2 and V is TRBV10-3; D is unresolved. Germline V gene data show CDR1 as ENHRY and CDR2 as SYGVKD. There are 12 residues in the CDR3. V was clipped by 4 bases and J by 7 bases, with 10 bases between them. The CDR3, as DNA: TGTGCCATCAGTGTGGACGCCCTTGGCTACACCTTC. Protein product: CAISVDALGYTF.

This clonotype was counted many times. CDR3 sequence: CASSLEGLETQYF. The CDR3 DNA sequence: TGTGCCAGCAGCTTAGAGGGTTTGGAGACCCAGTACTTC. The chain has TRBV7-2 and TRBJ2-5; D uncertain. V lost 1 base and J lost 5, with 8 bases in between. CDR3 length: 13 amino acids. Germline values: CDR1 SGHTA, CDR2 FQGNSA.

This clonotype showed up just a few times. J is TRBJ1-1 and V is TRBV7-9; D is ambiguous. CDR3 length equals 14 residues. With 0 bases removed from V and 5 bases from J, the gap between germline ends came to 10 bases. The germline V gene encodes CDR1 SEHNR and CDR2 FQNEAQ (reference sequence). The CDR3 DNA reads as TGTGCCAGCAGCTTAGCGGAAGTAAGTACTGAAGCTTTCTTT. The encoded protein is CASSLAEVSTEAFF.

In this sample, this clonotype turned up many times. The J gene is TRBJ2-1, the V gene TRBV10-3; TRBD1 is a possible D gene (5 bases). This CDR3 has 14 residues. CDR1 is ENHRY, CDR2 SYGVKD, per germline. V was shortened by 4 bases and J by 7 bases, with 14 bases between the two germline ends. This chain's CDR3 is CAISGQGIRNEQFF. The DNA of the CDR3 is TGTGCCATCAGTGGCCAGGGAATAAGGAATGAGCAGTTCTTC.

This clonotype was seen repeatedly, ten times or more. The J gene is TRBJ2-2, the V gene TRBV5-1, with TRBD1 identical over 8 bases. The V and J ends lost 5 bases and 7 bases, in that order; junction bases with no gene match: 7. The CDR3 consists of 14 residues. From germline, CDR1 is SGHRS and CDR2 YFSETQ. The DNA of the CDR3 is TGCGCCAGCAGTTTACAGGGGGAGCACGGGGAGCTGTTTTTT. Amino acid sequence: CASSLQGEHGELFF.

In this sample, this clonotype turned up many times. The chain is built from TRBV12-3 or TRBV12-4 and TRBJ2-1; 7 bases are a match to TRBD1. The CDR3 runs 15 residues. J gave up 8 bases and V 2 bases, and 9 bases lay outside the gene matches. The DNA for the CDR3 is TGTGCCAGCAGTTTATATCGAGACAGGGACCATGAGCAGTTCTTC. It codes for CASSLYRDRDHEQFF.

This clonotype appeared many times. The chain has TRBV14 and TRBJ2-3, with D possibly TRBD2 on 6 matching bases. CDR3 length equals 16 residues. CDR1 is SGHDN, CDR2 FVKESK, per germline. The V end lost 0 bases, the J end lost 2 bases, and 12 bases lay between the germline ends. The CDR3 coding sequence is TGTGCCAGCAGCCAAGAATCGGGACTTTACACAGATACGCAGTATTTT. It is translated as CASSQESGLYTDTQYF.